One and the same sample provided the 16 T cell receptor beta chains below, sequenced in a study of a mutant IDH1 vaccine in newly diagnosed glioma. No antigens are known for them. Only in-frame clones appear in the TCRdb table, and some are missing; sequencing was by immunoSEQ multiplex PCR. The sample holds just under 80,000 clones, more than 85% seen once. Indicated time point: week 5, during vaccination. Vaccination comprised doses that each held 300 ug of mutant IDH1 20-mer peptide, plus topical imiquimod. The sample here was PBMCs, taken from a glioma patient whose treatment included an IDH1 peptide vaccine. These receptors originate from a woman aged 50 to 65 with glioma.

V and J are TRBV27 and TRBJ1-6, with D possibly TRBD1 on 5 matching bases. The V and J ends lost 10 bases and 8 bases respectively, with 18 bases between them. CDR1 and CDR2 (germline): MNHEY, SMNVEV (reference sequence). The CDR3 extends over 14 amino acids. The CDR3 bases are TGTGCCACCACGGGGGTCGGGATTGATTCACCCCTCCACTTT. Amino acid sequence: CATTGVGIDSPLHF.

The J gene is TRBJ2-1, the V gene TRBV28; 10 nucleotides align to TRBD1. J was trimmed by 8 bases and V by 3 bases; bases with no gene match: 13. There are 17 residues in the CDR3. Per the germline V gene, CDR1 is MDHEN and CDR2 is SYDVKM. The CDR3 reads CASSFGQGDPAGDEQFF. CDR3 DNA: TGTGCCAGCAGTTTCGGACAGGGGGACCCAGCGGGAGATGAGCAGTTCTTC.

In DNA form, the CDR3 reads TGTGCCAGTAGTATACTTGCACAGGGGATCTCTGGAAACACCATATATTTT. Translation: CASSILAQGISGNTIYF. The V call is TRBV19, the J call TRBJ1-3; TRBD1 aligns across 7 bases. This CDR3 has 17 amino acids. CDR1 is LNHDA and CDR2 is SQIVND in the germline V gene (reference sequence). The ends lost 2 bases at V and 0 bases at J; junction bases unmatched: 7.

The chain couples TRBV9 to TRBJ2-3; 10 bases map to TRBD1. Germline V gene sequence: CDR1 SGDLS, CDR2 YYNGEE. V lost 3 bases to trimming and J lost 4 bases; unmatched junction nucleotides: 5. The CDR3 consists of 15 residues. The CDR3 spells CASSDRGTGADTQYF. The CDR3 DNA is TGTGCCAGCAGCGACCGCGGGACAGGGGCAGATACGCAGTATTTT.

The rearrangement joins TRBV5-1 to TRBJ1-6, with D possibly being TRBD1 (5 bases). Per germline, CDR1 SGHRS and CDR2 YFSETQ. This CDR3 has 15 amino acids. Trimming cost V 0 bases and J 8 bases, with 12 bases left between them. The CDR3 DNA follows: TGCGCCAGCAGCTTGGCTGGGGCCGGGTATTCACCCCTCCACTTT. Residues: CASSLAGAGYSPLHF.

The V call is TRBV13, the J call TRBJ2-7; 12 nucleotides match TRBD2. The CDR3 is 15 residues long. The germline V gene encodes CDR1 PRHDT and CDR2 FYEKMQ (reference sequence). After removal of 4 bases from V and 7 bases from J, the junction contained 8 bases not matched to a gene. The CDR3 sequence: CASSSGTSGSIEQYF. CDR3 coding DNA: TGTGCCAGCAGCTCAGGGACTAGCGGGTCGATAGAGCAGTACTTC. The entire variable domain, with the rest obtained from reference TRBV13 and TRBJ2-7, is as follows: AAGVIQSPRHLIKEKRETATLKCYPIPRHDTVYWYQQGPGQDPQFLISFYEKMQSDKGSIPDRFSAQQFSDYHSELNMSSLELGDSALYFCASSSGTSGSIEQYFGPGTRLTVT.

The V and J genes are TRBV5-5 and TRBJ1-5; TRBD1 aligns across 10 bases. V was clipped by 0 bases and J by 2 bases; unmatched bases: 2. CDR1 and CDR2 (germline): SGHKS, YYEKEE (reference sequence). The length of the CDR3 is 16 residues. The CDR3 sequence is CASSLGQGAGNQPQHF. DNA of the CDR3: TGTGCCAGCAGCTTGGGACAGGGGGCCGGCAATCAGCCCCAGCATTTT.

This chain connects TRBV28 to TRBJ1-2; tentatively, D is TRBD1 (6 bases). The CDR3 is 14 residues long. V was cut by 4 bases and J by 4 bases, with 13 bases left in between. Germline V gives CDR1 MDHEN, CDR2 SYDVKM. For the CDR3, the DNA is TGTGCCAGCAGTTCAGGGGACCGCCTCTATGGCTACACCTTC. It encodes CASSSGDRLYGYTF.

V gene TRBV7-9 combines with J gene TRBJ1-1; a possible D gene is TRBD1 (5 bases). Between the trimmed V and J ends, which lost 1 base and 0 bases, there was a span of 9 bases. The CDR3 spans 15 residues. The germline CDR1 and CDR2 sequences are SEHNR and FQNEAQ (reference sequence). The CDR3 nucleotides read TGTGCCAGCAGCTTAGGAGCGACAGTGAACACTGAAGCTTTCTTT. It encodes CASSLGATVNTEAFF.

The chain carries TRBV15 and TRBJ1-5; 11 bases fit TRBD1. J lost 3 bases, V lost 5 bases, and 6 bases had no gene match. The length of the CDR3 is 16 residues. Germline V gene sequence: CDR1 LNHNV, CDR2 YYDKDF (reference sequence). The CDR3 reads CATSRGTGGNNQPQHF. DNA of the CDR3: TGTGCCACCAGCCGGGGGACAGGGGGAAACAATCAGCCCCAGCATTTT.

The chain uses TRBV9 and TRBJ2-2, with TRBD1 matching over 8 bases. The germline V gene has CDR1 SGDLS and CDR2 YYNGEE. Losses at the gene ends were 7 bases for V and 4 bases for J; bases not matched to a gene: 6. The CDR3 sequence is 14 residues long. The CDR3 spells CASSRQGFTGELFF. The CDR3 nucleotides are TGTGCCAGCTCCCGACAGGGGTTCACCGGGGAGCTGTTTTTT.

The chain employs TRBV5-8 and TRBJ1-5; 7 bases map to TRBD1. CDR3 length: 14 residues. From germline, CDR1 is SGHTS and CDR2 YDEGEE. The trim removed 5 bases at V and 7 bases at J, leaving 9 bases unmatched. CDR3 in amino acids: CASSRGGYGQPQHF. Written as DNA, the CDR3 is TGTGCCAGCAGTCGAGGGGGCTACGGGCAGCCCCAGCATTTT.

This clone has only one observation. V and J are TRBV6-1 and TRBJ1-5, with 7 positions matching TRBD1. The CDR3 sequence is 14 residues long. The germline gives CDR1 MNHNS, CDR2 SASEGT. The ends lost 5 bases at V and 5 bases at J; junction bases unmatched: 6. Here the CDR3 reads CASSTQGTYQPQHF. The DNA for the CDR3 is TGTGCCAGCAGTACACAGGGGACGTATCAGCCCCAGCATTTT.

The chain has TRBV5-1 and TRBJ2-7, with 13 positions matching TRBD2. There are 17 residues in the CDR3. Germline loops: CDR1 SGHRS, CDR2 YFSETQ. V was pared by 4 bases and J by 6 bases, with 13 bases of the junction left unmatched. The CDR3 region has the DNA TGCGCCAGCAGCCCCCGGACTAGCGGGAGTAGGACGGGCGAGCAGTACTTC. Encoded protein: CASSPRTSGSRTGEQYF.

This chain links TRBV30 with TRBJ2-3; either TRBD1 or TRBD2 may supply D (5 bases each). The V and J ends lost 1 base and 8 bases respectively, with 19 bases between them. This CDR3 has 15 residues. Germline V gene lookup returns CDR1 GTSNPN and CDR2 SVGIG (reference sequence). CDR3 amino acids: CAWSADSSGRGTQYF. CDR3 bases: TGTGCCTGGAGTGCCGACTCCTCAGGGAGAGGTACGCAGTATTTT.

The chain combines TRBV18 with TRBJ1-6; D call uncertain. Germline V gene sequence: CDR1 KGHSH, CDR2 LQKENI. This CDR3 contains 14 residues. Trimming shortened V by 3 bases and J by 5 bases, and 8 bases separated the two germline ends. CDR3 nucleotides: TGTGCCAGCTCACCGAGACGAGATAATTCACCCCTCCACTTT. This sequence encodes CASSPRRDNSPLHF.